Detailed here is one T cell receptor beta chain. Profiling relied on immunoSEQ multiplex PCR, and the TCRdb table lists in-frame clones only, not all of them. The sample records around 170,000 clones, around nine tenths being singletons. This CDR3 has 14 amino acids. Germline V lookup: CDR1 KGHSH, CDR2 LQKENI. V lost 3 bases to trimming and J lost 7 bases, with 10 bases between them. This specimen comes from a study of control samples from healthy donors and cancer patients. The receptor was derived from a man aged 25 to 45 in good health. Sequenced input: blood. The chain links TRBV18 to TRBJ1-6; TRBD1 is a possible D gene (5 bases). The CDR3 DNA is TGTGCCAGCTCACCGGGGCAGGGCAATTCACCCCTCCACTTT. Translating it yields CASSPGQGNSPLHF.